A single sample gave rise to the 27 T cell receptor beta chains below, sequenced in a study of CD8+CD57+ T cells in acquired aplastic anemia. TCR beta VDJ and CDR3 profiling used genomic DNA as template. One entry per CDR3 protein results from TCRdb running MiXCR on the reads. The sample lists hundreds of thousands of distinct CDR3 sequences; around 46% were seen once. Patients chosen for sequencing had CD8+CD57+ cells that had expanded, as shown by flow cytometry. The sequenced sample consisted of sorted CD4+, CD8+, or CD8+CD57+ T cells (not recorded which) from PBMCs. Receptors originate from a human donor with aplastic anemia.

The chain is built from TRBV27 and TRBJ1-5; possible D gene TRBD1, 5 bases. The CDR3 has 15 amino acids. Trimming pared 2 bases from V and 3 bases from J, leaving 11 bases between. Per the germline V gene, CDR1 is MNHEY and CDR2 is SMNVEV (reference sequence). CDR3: CASSLRGMSNQPQHF. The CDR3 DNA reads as TGTGCCAGCAGTTTAAGGGGAATGTCCAATCAGCCCCAGCATTTT.

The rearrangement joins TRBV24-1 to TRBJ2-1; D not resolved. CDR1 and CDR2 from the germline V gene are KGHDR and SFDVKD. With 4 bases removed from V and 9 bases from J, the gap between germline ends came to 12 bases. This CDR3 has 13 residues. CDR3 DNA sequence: TGTGCCACCAGTGACCTAAAGGGCTTTGAGCAGTTCTTC. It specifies CATSDLKGFEQFF.

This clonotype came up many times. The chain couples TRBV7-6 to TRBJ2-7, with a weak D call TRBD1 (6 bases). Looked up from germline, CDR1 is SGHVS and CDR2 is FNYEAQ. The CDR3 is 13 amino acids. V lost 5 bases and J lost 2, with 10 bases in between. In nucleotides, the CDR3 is TGTGCCAGCAGCCCAGGGGAAGCCTACGAGCAGTACTTC. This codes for CASSPGEAYEQYF.

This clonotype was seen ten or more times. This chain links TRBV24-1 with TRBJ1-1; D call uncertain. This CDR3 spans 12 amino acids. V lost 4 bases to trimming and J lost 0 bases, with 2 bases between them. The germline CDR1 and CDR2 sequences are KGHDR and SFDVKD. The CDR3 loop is CATSDLNTEAFF. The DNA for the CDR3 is TGTGCCACCAGTGACTTGAACACTGAAGCTTTCTTT.

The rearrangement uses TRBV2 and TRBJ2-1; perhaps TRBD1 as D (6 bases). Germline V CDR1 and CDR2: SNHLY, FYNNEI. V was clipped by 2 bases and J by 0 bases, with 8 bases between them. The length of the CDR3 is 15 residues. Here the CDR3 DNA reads TGTGCCAGCAGTGAACGACAGGTCTCCTACAATGAGCAGTTCTTC. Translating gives CASSERQVSYNEQFF.

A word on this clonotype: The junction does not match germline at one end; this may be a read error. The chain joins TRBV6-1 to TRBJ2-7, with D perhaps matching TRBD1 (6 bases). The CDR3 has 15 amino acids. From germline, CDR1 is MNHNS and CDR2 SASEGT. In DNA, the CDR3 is TGTGCCAGCAGCGAAGACAGGTTAAGCTCCTACGAGCAGTACTTC. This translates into CASSEDRLSSYEQYF.

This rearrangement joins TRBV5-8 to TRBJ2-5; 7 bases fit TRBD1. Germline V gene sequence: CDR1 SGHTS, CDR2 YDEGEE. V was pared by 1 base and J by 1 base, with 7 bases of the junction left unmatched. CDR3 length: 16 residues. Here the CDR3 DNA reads TGTGCCAGCAGCTTGACAGGGGTCGTCACCCAAGAGACCCAGTACTTC. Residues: CASSLTGVVTQETQYF.

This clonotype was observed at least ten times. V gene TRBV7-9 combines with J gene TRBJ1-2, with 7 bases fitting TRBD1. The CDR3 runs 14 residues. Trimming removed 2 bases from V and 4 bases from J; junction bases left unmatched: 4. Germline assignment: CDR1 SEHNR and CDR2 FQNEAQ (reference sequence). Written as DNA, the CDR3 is TGTGCCAGCAGCTTACTTGGGACAGCCTATGGCTACACCTTC. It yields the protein CASSLLGTAYGYTF.

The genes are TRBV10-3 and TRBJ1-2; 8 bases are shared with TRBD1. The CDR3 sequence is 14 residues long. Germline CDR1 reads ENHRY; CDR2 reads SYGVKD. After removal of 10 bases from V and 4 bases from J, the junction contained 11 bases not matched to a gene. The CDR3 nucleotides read TGTGCCACGTCGTCGCAGGGGGCGGGCTATGGCTACACCTTC. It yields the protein CATSSQGAGYGYTF.

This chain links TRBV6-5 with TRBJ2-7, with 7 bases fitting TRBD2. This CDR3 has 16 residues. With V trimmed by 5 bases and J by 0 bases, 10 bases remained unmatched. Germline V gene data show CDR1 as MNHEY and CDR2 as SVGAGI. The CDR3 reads CASSLTLGGDSYEQYF. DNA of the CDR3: TGTGCCAGCAGTCTTACTCTGGGGGGGGACTCCTACGAGCAGTACTTC.

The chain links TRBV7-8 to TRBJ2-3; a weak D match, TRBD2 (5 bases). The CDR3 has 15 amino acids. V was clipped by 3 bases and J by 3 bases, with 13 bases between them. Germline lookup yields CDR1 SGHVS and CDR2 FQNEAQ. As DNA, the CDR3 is TGTGCCAGCAGCTTGGCTTTTCCGGGGACAGATACGCAGTATTTT. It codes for CASSLAFPGTDTQYF. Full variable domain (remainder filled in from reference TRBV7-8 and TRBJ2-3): GAGVSQSPRYKVAKRGQDVALRCDPISGHVSLFWYQQALGQGPEFLTYFQNEAQLDKSGLPSDRFFAERPEGSVSTLKIQRTQQEDSAVYLCASSLAFPGTDTQYFGPGTRLTVL.

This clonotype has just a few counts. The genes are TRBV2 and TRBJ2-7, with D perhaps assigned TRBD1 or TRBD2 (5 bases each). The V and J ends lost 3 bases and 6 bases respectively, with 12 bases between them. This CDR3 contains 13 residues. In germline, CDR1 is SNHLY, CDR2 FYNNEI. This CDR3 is CASSERGEGEQYF. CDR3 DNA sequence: TGTGCCAGCAGTGAGAGGGGTGAAGGCGAGCAGTACTTC.

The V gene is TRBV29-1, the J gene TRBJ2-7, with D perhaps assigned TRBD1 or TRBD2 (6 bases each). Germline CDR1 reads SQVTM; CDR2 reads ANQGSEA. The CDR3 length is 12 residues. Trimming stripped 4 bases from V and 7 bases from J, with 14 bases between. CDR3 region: CSVAQRGGEQYF. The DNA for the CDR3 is TGCAGCGTTGCCCAGCGAGGGGGGGAGCAGTACTTC.

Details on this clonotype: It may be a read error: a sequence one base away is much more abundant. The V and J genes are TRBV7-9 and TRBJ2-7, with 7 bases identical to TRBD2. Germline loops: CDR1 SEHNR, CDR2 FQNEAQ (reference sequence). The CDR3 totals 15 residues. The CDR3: CASSGDGGSAYEQHF. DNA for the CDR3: TGTGCCAGCAGCGGAGACGGGGGGTCTGCCTACGAGCAGCACTTC.

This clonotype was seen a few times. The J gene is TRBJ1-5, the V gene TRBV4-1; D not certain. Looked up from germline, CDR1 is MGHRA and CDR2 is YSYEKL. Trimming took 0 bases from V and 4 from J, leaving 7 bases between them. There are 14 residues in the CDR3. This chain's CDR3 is CASSQEQTNQPQHF. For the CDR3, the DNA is TGCGCCAGCAGCCAAGAACAAACGAATCAGCCCCAGCATTTT.

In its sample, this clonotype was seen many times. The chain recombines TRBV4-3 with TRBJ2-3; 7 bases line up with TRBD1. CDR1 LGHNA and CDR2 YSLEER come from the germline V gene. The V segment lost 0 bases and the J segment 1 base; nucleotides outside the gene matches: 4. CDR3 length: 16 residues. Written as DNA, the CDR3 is TGCGCCAGCAGCCAAGATCGAACAGGGGGCACAGATACGCAGTATTTT. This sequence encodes CASSQDRTGGTDTQYF.

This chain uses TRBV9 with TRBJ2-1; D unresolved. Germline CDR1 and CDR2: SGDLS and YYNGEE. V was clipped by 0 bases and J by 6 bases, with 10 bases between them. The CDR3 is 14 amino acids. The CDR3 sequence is CASSVAAESNEQFF. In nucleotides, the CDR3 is TGTGCCAGCAGCGTAGCGGCCGAGAGCAATGAGCAGTTCTTC.

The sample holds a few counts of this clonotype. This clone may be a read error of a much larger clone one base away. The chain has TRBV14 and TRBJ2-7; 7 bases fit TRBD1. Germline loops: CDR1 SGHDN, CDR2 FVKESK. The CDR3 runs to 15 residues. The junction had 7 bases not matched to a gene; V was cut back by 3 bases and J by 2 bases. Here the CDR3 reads CASSHERGLAYEQYF. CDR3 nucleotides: TGTGCCAGCAGCCACGAAAGGGGGCTGGCCTACGAGCAGTACTTC.

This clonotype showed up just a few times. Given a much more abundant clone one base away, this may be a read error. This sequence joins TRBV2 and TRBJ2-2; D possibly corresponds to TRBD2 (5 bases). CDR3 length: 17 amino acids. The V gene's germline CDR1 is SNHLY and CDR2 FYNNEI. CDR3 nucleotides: TGTGCCAGCAGAGAAGTACTCGTGACAAGAAACGCCGGGGAGCTGCTTTTT. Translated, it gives CASREVLVTRNAGELLF.

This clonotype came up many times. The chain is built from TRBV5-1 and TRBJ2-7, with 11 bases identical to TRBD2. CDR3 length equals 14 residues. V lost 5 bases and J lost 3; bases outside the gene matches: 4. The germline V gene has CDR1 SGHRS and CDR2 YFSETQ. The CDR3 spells CASRLAGENYEQYF. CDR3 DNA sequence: TGCGCCAGCAGACTAGCGGGAGAGAACTACGAGCAGTACTTC.

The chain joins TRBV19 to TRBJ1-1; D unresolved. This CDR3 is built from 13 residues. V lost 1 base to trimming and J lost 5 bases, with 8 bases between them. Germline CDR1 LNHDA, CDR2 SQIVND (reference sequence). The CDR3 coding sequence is TGTGCCAGTAGTATAGGTCGGGGTACTGAAGCTTTCTTT. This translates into CASSIGRGTEAFF.

The CDR3 bases are TGTGCCAGCAGTCCCCTCGGACAGGGTGATTCACCCCTCCACTTT. It codes for CASSPLGQGDSPLHF. V is TRBV2 and J is TRBJ1-6; 8 positions agree with TRBD1. The germline V gene encodes CDR1 SNHLY and CDR2 FYNNEI. Trimming cost V 5 bases and J 8 bases; bases outside gene matches: 8. The CDR3 has 15 amino acids.

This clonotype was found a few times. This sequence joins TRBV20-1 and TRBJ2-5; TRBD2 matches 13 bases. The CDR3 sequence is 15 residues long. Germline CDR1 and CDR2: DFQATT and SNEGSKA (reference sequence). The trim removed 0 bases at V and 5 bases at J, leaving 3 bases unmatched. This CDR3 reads CSAREGLAGYETQYF. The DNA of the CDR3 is TGCAGTGCTAGAGAGGGACTAGCGGGATATGAGACCCAGTACTTC.

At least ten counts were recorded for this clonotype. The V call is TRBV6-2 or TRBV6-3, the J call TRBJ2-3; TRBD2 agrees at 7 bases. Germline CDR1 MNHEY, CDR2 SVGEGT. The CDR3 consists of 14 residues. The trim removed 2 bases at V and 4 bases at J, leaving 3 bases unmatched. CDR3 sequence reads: CASSYGGGSDTQYF. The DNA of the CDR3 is TGTGCCAGCAGTTACGGGGGGGGTTCAGATACGCAGTATTTT.

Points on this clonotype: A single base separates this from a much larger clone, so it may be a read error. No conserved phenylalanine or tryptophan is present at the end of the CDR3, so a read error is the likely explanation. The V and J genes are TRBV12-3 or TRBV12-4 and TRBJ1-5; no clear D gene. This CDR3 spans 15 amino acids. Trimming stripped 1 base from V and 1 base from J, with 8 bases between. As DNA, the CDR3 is TGTGCCAGCAGTTTAGGGGTAAGGAGCAATCAGCCCCAGCATCTT. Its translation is CASSLGVRSNQPQHL.

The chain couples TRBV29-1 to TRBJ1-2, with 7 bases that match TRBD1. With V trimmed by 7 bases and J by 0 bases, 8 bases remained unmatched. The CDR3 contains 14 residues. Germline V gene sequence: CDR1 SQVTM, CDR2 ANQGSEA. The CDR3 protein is CSAAPGTANYGYTF. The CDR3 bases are TGCAGCGCAGCCCCCGGGACAGCTAACTATGGCTACACCTTC. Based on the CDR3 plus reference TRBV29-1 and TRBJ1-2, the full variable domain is SAVISQKPSRDICQRGTSLTIQCQVDSQVTMMFWYRQQPGQSLTLIATANQGSEATYESGFVIDKFPISRPNLTFSTLTVSNMSPEDSSIYLCSAAPGTANYGYTFGSGTRLTVV.

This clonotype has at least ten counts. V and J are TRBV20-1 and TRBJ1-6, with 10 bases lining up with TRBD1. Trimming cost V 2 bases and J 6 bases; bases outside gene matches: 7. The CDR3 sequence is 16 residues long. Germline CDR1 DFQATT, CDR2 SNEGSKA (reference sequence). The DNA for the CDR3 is TGCAGTGCTAGATCGACAGGGGGCGTTAGTAATTCACCCCTCCACTTT. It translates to CSARSTGGVSNSPLHF.